Detailed here is one TCR beta chain. No cognate antigen has been identified for it. Within one base of it there is no much larger clone, and no base qualities were kept. The trial excluded patients who had a history of autoimmune disease or were on systemic immunosuppression. Peripheral blood for TCR sequencing was collected from all dose cohorts at baseline, on cycle 4 day 1, and on cycle 7 day 1. The samples were drawn from a first-in-human, open-label, multicenter phase I dose-escalation trial of ivuxolimab. Adults with locally advanced or metastatic melanoma, renal cell carcinoma, hepatocellular carcinoma or head and neck squamous cell carcinoma were enrolled in the trial. Before TCR sequencing, CD4+ T cells and CD8+ T cells were sorted from peripheral blood as separate populations. The data were taken from a study of OX40 agonist ivuxolimab in advanced cancers. Study-wide context: Ivuxolimab was a fully human IgG2 agonistic monoclonal antibody targeting the costimulatory receptor OX40 (CD134). Intravenous ivuxolimab was administered to patients every 2 weeks at six dose levels: 0.01, 0.1, 0.3, 1.5, 3 and 10 mg/kg. Of the approximately 50 dose-escalation patients, hepatocellular carcinoma was present in approximately 20, melanoma in roughly 15, renal cell carcinoma in 9 and head and neck cancer in 9. In the dose-escalation cohort, around four fifths of patients were male, and the mean age was around 60 years with a range of about 20 to 79. Prior anti-PD-1, anti-PD-L1 or anti-CTLA-4 therapy was permitted, and less than 45% of dose-escalation patients had received checkpoint inhibitors. Partial responses occurred in three dose-escalation patients, of whom one had hepatocellular carcinoma and two had cutaneous melanoma. The purpose of peripheral TCRbeta sequencing was to test whether ivuxolimab changed TCR sequence diversity and led to clonal T-cell expansion. The paper reports the monotherapy dose-escalation portion (N of about 52 patients) of the phase I ivuxolimab trial. The paper as a whole reports these results and caveats: At doses of 0.1 to 3.0 mg/kg, clonal expansion of both CD4+ and CD8+ blood T cells was observed from baseline to week 6. After ivuxolimab, more expanded clones were found on average in CD8+ T cells than in CD4+ T cells. In the 0.1-3.0 mg/kg groups, partial responders had among the lowest normalized peripheral clonal expansion, particularly in CD8+ T cells. Low levels of normalized T-cell clonal expansion were also seen in some patients who did not respond. Antigen specificity was not determined for the clonally expanded peripheral T cells.

CDR1 is given as MGHRA and CDR2 as YSYEKL, both from the germline V gene. From cysteine to phenylalanine, the CDR3 is 18 amino acids long. The retained sequence is limited to the CDR3, 54 bases, with the frame set at the first base. Trimming removed 2 bases from V and 1 base from J; the gene matches leave 8 bases unexplained. To sequence the TCRbeta CDR3 region, genomic DNA was isolated from the sorted cells. The immunoSEQ Assay was used for sequencing of TCRbeta CDR3 regions. Sourced from immuneACCESS, this table was stored by TCRdb with only in-frame sequences that have V and J called. A share of the clones is absent; for the studies checked, an unresolved V gene accounts for under half, and the remainder has no known explanation. In this sample the table shows around 83,000 clones, about 89% of which occur a single time. The ten most abundant clones make up 1.5% to 2% of the sample.

Sequencing was performed on CD4+ or CD8+ T cells sorted from blood, taken in a trial of the OX40 agonist ivuxolimab. The sequence was obtained from an adult with an advanced solid tumor such as melanoma, head and neck, liver or kidney cancer. The receptor chain draws on TRBV4-1 and TRBJ2-1, with 10 bases aligning to TRBD2. CDR3 region: CASSQYGLAAISYNEQFF. At the DNA level, the sequence is TGCGCCAGCAGCCAATATGGACTAGCGGCAATTTCCTACAATGAGCAGTTCTTC.